The present entry profiles one T cell receptor (beta chain) with its context. Sequenced by immunoSEQ multiplex PCR; TCRdb stores in-frame clones only, minus some. The table has some 160,000 clones, approximately 93% seen once. V shed 4 bases and J shed 5 bases, with 12 bases lying between them. Germline CDR1 is SGHRS and CDR2 is YFSETQ. The CDR3 has 13 amino acids. The record originates from a study of control samples from healthy donors and cancer patients. The chain uses TRBV5-1 and TRBJ1-2, with TRBD1 as a possible D gene (5 bases). The source of this sequence is a woman aged 40 to 50 in good health. The sample was blood. The CDR3 loop is CASSLGTQYGYTF. CDR3 nucleotides: TGCGCCAGCAGCCTCGGGACTCAGTATGGCTACACCTTC.